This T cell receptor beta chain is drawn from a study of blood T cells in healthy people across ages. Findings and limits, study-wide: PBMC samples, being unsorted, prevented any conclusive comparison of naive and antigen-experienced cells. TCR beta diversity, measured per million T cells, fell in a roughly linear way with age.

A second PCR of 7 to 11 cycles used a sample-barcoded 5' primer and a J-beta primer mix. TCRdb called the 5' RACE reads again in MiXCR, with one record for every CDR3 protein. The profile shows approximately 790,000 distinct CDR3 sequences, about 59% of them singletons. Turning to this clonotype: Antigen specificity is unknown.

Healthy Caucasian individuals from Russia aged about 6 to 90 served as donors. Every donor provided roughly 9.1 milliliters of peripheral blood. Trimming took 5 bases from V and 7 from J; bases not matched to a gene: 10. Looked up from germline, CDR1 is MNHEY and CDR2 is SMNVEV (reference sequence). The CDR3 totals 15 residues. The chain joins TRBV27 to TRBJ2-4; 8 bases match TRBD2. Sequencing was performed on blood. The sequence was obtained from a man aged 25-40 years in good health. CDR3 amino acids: CASSPGLVGGNIQYF. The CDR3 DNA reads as TGTGCCAGCAGTCCGGGACTAGTCGGCGGGAACATTCAGTACTTC.